This T cell receptor (beta chain) was sequenced for a study of T cell responses to AZD1222 COVID-19 vaccine. The trim removed 0 bases at V and 12 bases at J, leaving 14 bases unmatched. CDR1 and CDR2 (germline): MNHEY, SVGEGT. The CDR3 is 17 amino acids. Repertoires were generated with immunoSEQ multiplex PCR, while TCRdb's copy carries only in-frame clones and drops some. The table has 65,000 to 70,000 clones, approximately 80% seen once. This clone has just a few counts. This sequence was found in an adult in good health. The starting material was peripheral blood, obtained on day 0 of AZD1222 vaccination. The V and J genes are TRBV6-2 or TRBV6-3 and TRBJ1-6; 7 positions match TRBD1. CDR3 DNA: TGTGCCAGCAGTTACTCCACACATGACAGGGCCTTTAGACCCCTCCACTTT. Translation gives CASSYSTHDRAFRPLHF.